This T cell receptor beta chain appears in the sequencing data of a study of cytomegalovirus exposure and HLA in healthy donors. On the study more broadly: Of around 400 genotyped donors, 81% grouped in the Caucasian-associated ancestry cluster. Overall study findings and caveats: Researchers reported in a later analysis that a missense DCLRE1C variant was tied to TCR beta V- and J-gene trimming. Later examination showed HLA-associated TCR beta chains had greater clonal expansion than equally common others. Specificity of a few CMV-associated chains for CMV antigens was verified in vitro.

60 Vbeta and 13 Jbeta primers were used in PCR. Sequenced by immunoSEQ multiplex PCR; TCRdb stores in-frame clones only, minus some. In the table there are 150,000 to 200,000 clones, about 76% of which are singletons. To note about this clone: The antigen remains unidentified.

V shed 4 bases and J 1 base; nucleotides not matched to a gene: 4. Per germline, CDR1 SNHLY and CDR2 FYNNEI. CDR3 length: 17 residues. The chain joins TRBV2 to TRBJ2-6; 10 bases are a match to TRBD1. The source material was PBMCs. This clonotype was obtained from a woman aged 35 to 49 in good health and CMV-seropositive. CDR3 bases: TGTGCCAGCAGTGGGACAGGGGGATTTTCTGGGGCCAACGTCCTGACTTTC. Residues: CASSGTGGFSGANVLTF.